Shown below are 26 T cell receptor beta chains from a single sample sequenced in a study of blood T cell repertoires in COVID-19. This table comes from immunoSEQ multiplex PCR, and its TCRdb copy is limited to in-frame clones, with some not included. The sample contains 250,000 to 300,000 clones, roughly 89% of which appear only once. Specimen: PBMCs or T cells enriched from blood (not recorded which). The receptors stem from a woman aged 40-49 years who had recovered from COVID-19.

This clone was seen once. This chain links TRBV5-1 with TRBJ1-2, with TRBD1 matching 12 bases. The CDR3 has 15 amino acids. J gave up 2 bases and V 4 bases, and 3 bases lay outside the gene matches. Germline loops: CDR1 SGHRS, CDR2 YFSETQ. Here the CDR3 reads CASSGDRGLNYGYTF. CDR3 DNA: TGCGCCAGCAGCGGGGACAGGGGGCTAAACTATGGCTACACCTTC.

The rearrangement uses TRBV5-1 and TRBJ1-2, with 8 nucleotides matching TRBD1. The CDR3 contains 13 residues. The trim removed 2 bases at V and 10 bases at J, leaving 7 bases unmatched. CDR1 SGHRS and CDR2 YFSETQ come from the germline V gene. CDR3 region: CASSLQDRVYYTF. The DNA of the CDR3 is TGCGCCAGCAGCTTACAGGACAGGGTATACTACACCTTC.

This clone was observed many times. The V gene is TRBV4-3, the J gene TRBJ2-1, with D tentatively TRBD2 (6 bases). V was shortened by 4 bases and J by 3 bases, with 22 bases between the two germline ends. The V gene's germline CDR1 is LGHNA and CDR2 YSLEER. This CDR3 contains 18 residues. The CDR3 here is CASSPRPGSPTYYNEQFF. CDR3 DNA: TGCGCCAGCAGCCCCCGCCCCGGGAGCCCGACATACTACAATGAGCAGTTCTTC.

The V and J genes are TRBV11-3 and TRBJ2-1; perhaps TRBD2 as D (5 bases). Per the germline V gene, CDR1 is SGHNT and CDR2 is YENEEA. This CDR3 is 15 amino acids long. V gave up 11 bases and J gave up 1 base, with 18 bases separating them. The CDR3 DNA reads TGTGCCTCGCCGCGAGGGTGGATGTCCTACAATGAGCAGTTCTTC. Protein sequence: CASPRGWMSYNEQFF.

This clone has a handful of counts. The chain joins TRBV5-6 to TRBJ2-1; D might be TRBD2 (5 bases). V was trimmed by 4 bases and J by 5 bases, leaving 13 bases between them. From germline, CDR1 is SGHDT and CDR2 YYEEEE. CDR3 length equals 14 residues. CDR3 sequence reads: CASSDSGRNNEQFF. Here the CDR3 DNA reads TGTGCCAGCAGCGATTCGGGAAGAAACAATGAGCAGTTCTTC.

The chain couples TRBV18 to TRBJ1-3; possibly TRBD1 for D (5 bases). This CDR3 contains 18 residues. Trimming left V 2 bases short and J 0 bases short, with 17 bases between. Germline V gives CDR1 KGHSH, CDR2 LQKENI. CDR3 sequence reads: CASSPYMQGDSSGNTIYF. CDR3 nucleotides: TGTGCCAGCTCACCATATATGCAGGGCGATAGCTCTGGAAACACCATATATTTT.

This clone was detected only once. Sequence at one end of the junction differs from germline and may be a read error. CDR3 loop: CASSEWGQGLQLQHF. CDR3 in DNA: TGTGCCAGCAGTGAATGGGGACAGGGGCTCCAGCTCCAGCATTTT. The chain is built from TRBV2 and TRBJ1-5, with 10 bases aligning to TRBD1. This CDR3 is built from 15 residues. Germline-derived CDR1 and CDR2 are SNHLY and FYNNEI.

This chain connects TRBV19 to TRBJ1-1; no clear D gene. The CDR3 loop spans 11 amino acids. The germline gives CDR1 LNHDA, CDR2 SQIVND (reference sequence). Trimming shortened V by 5 bases and J by 7 bases, and 8 bases separated the two germline ends. The CDR3 nucleotides read TGTGCCAGTAGTGTCAGTTTTGAAGCTTTCTTT. Protein sequence: CASSVSFEAFF.

This sequence joins TRBV6-6 and TRBJ1-2, with D possibly TRBD1 on 5 matching bases. The V end lost 4 bases, the J end lost 4 bases, and 10 bases lay between the germline ends. This CDR3 has 13 amino acids. The V gene's germline CDR1 is MNHNY and CDR2 SVGAGI (reference sequence). CDR3 sequence (DNA): TGTGCCAGCAGTTTAGGGGTAGGCTATGGCTACACCTTC. Amino acids: CASSLGVGYGYTF.

The chain recombines TRBV30 with TRBJ2-3, with TRBD2 matching 9 bases. The CDR3 totals 17 residues. Germline V lookup: CDR1 GTSNPN, CDR2 SVGIG (reference sequence). After removal of 3 bases from V and 5 bases from J, the junction contained 15 bases not matched to a gene. The CDR3 bases are TGTGCCTGGAGATCCAAGGGGCTAGCGGGACCCCAAGATACGCAGTATTTT. It is translated as CAWRSKGLAGPQDTQYF.

This chain connects TRBV11-1 to TRBJ2-5, with 10 bases fitting TRBD1. Per germline, CDR1 SGHAT and CDR2 FQDESV (reference sequence). With V trimmed by 5 bases and J by 4 bases, 4 bases remained unmatched. The CDR3 is made up of 14 amino acids. This chain's CDR3 is CASSRQGARETQYF. CDR3 bases: TGTGCCAGCAGCCGACAGGGGGCGAGAGAGACCCAGTACTTC.

The chain couples TRBV29-1 to TRBJ1-5, with D tentatively TRBD1 (5 bases). The germline V gene encodes CDR1 SQVTM and CDR2 ANQGSEA. The V end was cut by 5 bases, the J end by 5 bases, with 19 bases between. The CDR3 is 15 residues long. The CDR3 reads CSVSLGGGSDQPQHF. The CDR3 DNA follows: TGCAGCGTTAGCCTGGGCGGGGGTTCAGATCAGCCCCAGCATTTT. Supplemented by reference TRBV29-1 and TRBJ1-5, the full variable domain reads SAVISQKPSRDICQRGTSLTIQCQVDSQVTMMFWYRQQPGQSLTLIATANQGSEATYESGFVIDKFPISRPNLTFSTLTVSNMSPEDSSIYLCSVSLGGGSDQPQHFGDGTRLSIL.

This chain uses TRBV30 with TRBJ1-1; 10 bases map to TRBD1. Germline CDR1 reads GTSNPN; CDR2 reads SVGIG (reference sequence). Germline trimming cut 1 base from V and 9 bases from J; bases unmatched to any gene: 2. The CDR3 contains 12 residues. CDR3 in amino acids: CAWSGQGAKAFF. The CDR3 bases are TGTGCCTGGAGTGGACAGGGGGCAAAAGCTTTCTTT.

The chain is built from TRBV19 and TRBJ1-1, with TRBD1 matching 9 bases. The V segment lost 7 bases and the J segment 1 base; nucleotides outside the gene matches: 10. From germline, CDR1 is LNHDA and CDR2 SQIVND (reference sequence). The CDR3 covers 16 residues. CDR3 protein: CASKQTGQGTNTEAFF. The DNA for the CDR3 is TGTGCCAGTAAGCAAACGGGACAGGGTACGAACACTGAAGCTTTCTTT.

J is TRBJ1-1 and V is TRBV7-3, with 9 bases aligning to TRBD1. J was trimmed by 0 bases and V by 5 bases; bases with no gene match: 4. The CDR3 spans 15 residues. Germline CDR1 and CDR2: SGHTA and FQGTGA. CDR3 protein: CASSLGTGMNTEAFF. The CDR3 DNA sequence: TGTGCCAGCAGCCTAGGGACAGGGATGAACACTGAAGCTTTCTTT.

This clone is judged medium-sized. Other DNA sequences within the sample encode an identical CDR3. V is TRBV7-9 and J is TRBJ1-1; no clear D. V was pared by 1 base and J by 1 base, with 7 bases between. Germline V gene data show CDR1 as SEHNR and CDR2 as FQNEAQ (reference sequence). The CDR3 is made up of 14 amino acids. Here the CDR3 DNA reads TGTGCCAGCAGCTTAGTTGGAGGGAACACTGAAGCTTTCTTT. This codes for CASSLVGGNTEAFF.

The rearrangement joins TRBV9 to TRBJ1-6; the match to TRBD1 covers 7 bases. The germline CDR1 and CDR2 sequences are SGDLS and YYNGEE. The length of the CDR3 is 15 residues. The ends lost 0 bases at V and 6 bases at J; junction bases unmatched: 3. CDR3 bases: TGTGCCAGCAGCGTAGCGGGACAGCGTAATTCACCCCTCCACTTT. Translation gives CASSVAGQRNSPLHF.

The V gene is TRBV9, the J gene TRBJ1-6, with a weak D call TRBD1 (6 bases). The germline V and J ends were trimmed by 4 bases and 8 bases, with 13 bases remaining between them. The V gene's germline CDR1 is SGDLS and CDR2 YYNGEE. The CDR3 runs to 14 residues. This CDR3 is CASSPPGAHSPLHF. DNA for the CDR3: TGTGCCAGCAGCCCGCCAGGGGCGCATTCACCCCTCCACTTT.

The V and J genes are TRBV7-9 and TRBJ1-6; D is perhaps TRBD1 (5 bases). This CDR3 is 17 amino acids long. V lost 6 bases to trimming and J lost 7 bases, with 22 bases between them. CDR1 is SEHNR and CDR2 is FQNEAQ in the germline V gene (reference sequence). The CDR3 nucleotides read TGTGCCAGCAGGCCAGACCTCGGGACGGGGGGGAATTCACCCCTCCACTTT. Its translation: CASRPDLGTGGNSPLHF.

The genes are TRBV2 and TRBJ2-7; D might be TRBD2 (6 bases). V was trimmed by 11 bases and J by 3 bases, leaving 17 bases between them. In germline, CDR1 is SNHLY, CDR2 FYNNEI. The CDR3 is 13 residues long. CDR3 DNA sequence: TGTGCCTCCGCGGGGTTGGGGCTCTACGAGCAGTACTTC. The encoded protein is CASAGLGLYEQYF.

The chain carries TRBV25-1 and TRBJ1-4, with 9 bases identical to TRBD1. The CDR3 sequence is 13 residues long. After removal of 8 bases from V and 3 bases from J, the junction contained 1 base not matched to a gene. From germline, CDR1 is MGHDK and CDR2 SYGVNS. The CDR3, as DNA: TGTGCCAGCCGGGACAGGGCTAATGAAAAACTGTTTTTT. Residues: CASRDRANEKLFF. The whole variable domain, remainder taken from reference TRBV25-1 and TRBJ1-4, is EADIYQTPRYLVIGTGKKITLECSQTMGHDKMYWYQQDPGMELHLIHYSYGVNSTEKGDLSSESTVSRIRTEHFPLTLESARPSHTSQYLCASRDRANEKLFFGSGTQLSVL.

The genes are TRBV3-1 (or the pseudogene TRBV3-2) and TRBJ2-5; D remains ambiguous. V lost 4 bases, J lost 5 bases, and 17 bases lay in between. This CDR3 contains 15 residues. Germline lookup yields CDR1 LGHDT and CDR2 YNNKEL (reference sequence). In DNA form, the CDR3 reads TGTGCCAGCAGCCGAGAAGGATCGTTCGGGGAGACCCAGTACTTC. Amino acid sequence: CASSREGSFGETQYF.

The rearrangement joins TRBV6-6 to TRBJ2-2; possible D gene TRBD2, 6 bases. Germline CDR1 is MNHNY and CDR2 is SVGAGI (reference sequence). V lost 5 bases to trimming and J lost 0 bases, with 13 bases between them. This CDR3 contains 16 residues. This chain's CDR3 is CASSPPGLANTGELFF. The CDR3 nucleotides are TGTGCCAGCAGTCCACCGGGACTGGCGAACACCGGGGAGCTGTTTTTT.

J is TRBJ2-2 and V is TRBV9; weak D call: TRBD2 (6 bases). Trimming took off 4 bases at V and 7 bases at J, with 17 bases between the two ends. CDR3 size: 15 residues. Germline values: CDR1 SGDLS, CDR2 YYNGEE. The DNA of the CDR3 is TGTGCCAGCAGCCGGAGGGCTACTCACGACGGGGAGCTGTTTTTT. Its protein product is CASSRRATHDGELFF.

J is TRBJ1-2 and V is TRBV5-1, with D possibly being TRBD1 (5 bases). V lost 0 bases and J lost 6, with 12 bases in between. The CDR3 sequence is 14 residues long. Germline CDR1 is SGHRS and CDR2 is YFSETQ. The CDR3 DNA reads as TGCGCCAGCAGCTTGGGAGCAGGGTTGGATGGCTACACCTTC. Its protein product is CASSLGAGLDGYTF.

This sequence joins TRBV9 and TRBJ2-5, with 11 nucleotides matching TRBD2. The length of the CDR3 is 18 residues. Germline loops: CDR1 SGDLS, CDR2 YYNGEE. V lost 4 bases and J lost 1; bases outside the gene matches: 12. CDR3 residues: CASSTTGTSGSAQETQYF. In DNA, the CDR3 is TGTGCCAGCAGCACGACCGGGACTAGCGGATCAGCCCAAGAGACCCAGTACTTC.